Following are 18 T cell receptor beta chains from one sample sequenced in a study of T cells after yellow fever vaccination. One entry per CDR3 protein results from TCRdb running MiXCR on the 5' RACE reads. This table has 100,000 to 150,000 distinct CDR3 sequences, under 8.5% appearing once. The input for sequencing was CD4+ T cells sorted from PBMCs, taken roughly 10 days after the first yellow fever vaccination. The receptors derive from a man aged 18 to 30 who received the YFV17D yellow fever vaccine.

This clonotype occurred many times. The rearrangement uses TRBV3-1 and TRBJ2-3; D uncertain. V lost 1 base, J lost 3 bases, and 8 bases lay in between. The CDR3 is made up of 14 amino acids. Germline V lookup: CDR1 LGHDT, CDR2 YNNKEL (reference sequence). The CDR3 reads CASSQVSQTDTQYF. The CDR3 DNA follows: TGTGCCAGCAGCCAAGTATCCCAGACAGATACGCAGTATTTT.

The sample holds many counts of this clonotype. This chain connects TRBV18 to TRBJ2-3; a weak D match, TRBD2 (5 bases). The CDR3 sequence is 14 residues long. Trimming removed 8 bases at V and 6 bases at J, with 18 bases between. Germline V gene data show CDR1 as KGHSH and CDR2 as LQKENI. The CDR3 bases are TGTGCCAGCGCAATAAGCGGCCGCTCGGATACGCAGTATTTT. Translating it yields CASAISGRSDTQYF. Drawing the rest from reference TRBV18 and TRBJ2-3, the complete variable domain is NAGVMQNPRHLVRRRGQEARLRCSPMKGHSHVYWYRQLPEEGLKFMVYLQKENIIDESGMPKERFSAEFPKEGPSILRIQQVVRGDSAAYFCASAISGRSDTQYFGPGTRLTVL.

In its sample, this clonotype was seen many times. In DNA form, the CDR3 reads TGCGCCAGCAGCCTGCTGGCGTACTACGAGCAGTACTTC. Its protein is CASSLLAYYEQYF. The chain carries TRBV5-1 and TRBJ2-7; D gene unclear. Trimming removed 4 bases at V and 3 bases at J, with 11 bases between. The CDR3 has 13 residues. Germline-derived CDR1 and CDR2 are SGHRS and YFSETQ.

As concerns this clonotype: One base away lies a much larger clone, so this may be a sequencing read error. This chain links TRBV12-3 or TRBV12-4 with TRBJ2-2; 7 nucleotides match TRBD1. The CDR3 runs to 16 residues. CDR3 in amino acids: CDSSPVEGADTGELFF. As DNA, the CDR3 is TGTGACAGCAGCCCCGTAGAGGGGGCGGACACCGGGGAGCTGTTTTTT.

In this sample, this clonotype turned up many times. V gene TRBV6-1 combines with J gene TRBJ2-7, with 7 bases fitting TRBD1. CDR3 length: 15 residues. V lost 5 bases and J lost 1; bases outside the gene matches: 8. Per germline, CDR1 MNHNS and CDR2 SASEGT. The CDR3 is CASSRTGDRSYEQYF. The CDR3 nucleotides read TGTGCCAGCAGTCGAACTGGGGACAGATCCTACGAGCAGTACTTC.

This clonotype has a handful of counts. This chain links TRBV12-3 or TRBV12-4 with TRBJ2-7; D not resolved. The V end lost 3 bases, the J end lost 0 bases, and 6 bases lay between the germline ends. CDR3 length: 13 residues. The CDR3 region is CASSFGSSYEQYF. CDR3 sequence (DNA): TGTGCCAGCAGTTTCGGAAGCTCCTACGAGCAGTACTTC.

In this sample, this clonotype turned up many times. This chain connects TRBV15 to TRBJ2-3, with a possible D match to TRBD2 (5 bases). V lost 1 base to trimming and J lost 2 bases, with 16 bases between them. The CDR3 extends over 17 amino acids. Germline V lookup: CDR1 LNHNV, CDR2 YYDKDF (reference sequence). The CDR3 spells CATSRGPGSFLTDTQYF. The CDR3 DNA reads as TGTGCCACCAGCAGAGGCCCGGGATCGTTCCTCACAGATACGCAGTATTTT.

The gene calls are TRBV5-4 and TRBJ2-7, with 13 positions matching TRBD2. CDR3 length: 16 amino acids. CDR1 and CDR2 (germline): SGHNT, YYREEE (reference sequence). Losses at the gene ends were 4 bases for V and 4 bases for J; bases not matched to a gene: 8. The CDR3: CASSLTSGGDSYEQYF. In nucleotides, the CDR3 is TGTGCCAGCAGCCTTACTAGCGGGGGGGATTCATACGAGCAGTACTTC.

This clonotype has a count of ten or more. The chain carries TRBV4-1 and TRBJ2-5, with D perhaps matching TRBD2 (5 bases). CDR3 length: 17 amino acids. Trimming took 4 bases from V and 4 from J, leaving 22 bases between them. In germline, CDR1 is MGHRA, CDR2 YSYEKL. The chain's CDR3 is CASSPRSSGSGGETQYF. The CDR3 bases are TGCGCCAGCAGCCCCAGATCTTCAGGCAGCGGAGGAGAGACCCAGTACTTC.

In this sample, this clonotype turned up a few times. The V gene is TRBV7-2, the J gene TRBJ1-2; 9 bases agree with TRBD1. Germline CDR1 and CDR2: SGHTA and FQGNSA. V dropped 1 base and J dropped 6; count of bases not matched to a gene: 6. CDR3 length equals 15 residues. The CDR3: CASSLDPGQGHGYTF. The CDR3 DNA is TGTGCCAGCAGCTTAGACCCGGGACAGGGCCATGGCTACACCTTC.

Comments on this clonotype: It may be a read error: a sequence one base away is much more abundant. The chain links TRBV12-3 or TRBV12-4 to TRBJ2-5, with D tentatively TRBD1 or TRBD2 (5 bases each). The CDR3 loop spans 15 amino acids. Deletions cut 0 bases from V and 5 bases from J, with 13 bases between. CDR3 in DNA: TGTGCCAGCAGTTTAGCCCAGGGTGGGACGGAGACCCAGTACTTC. Translated: CASSLAQGGTETQYF.

This clonotype was seen repeatedly, ten times or more. V is TRBV3-1 and J is TRBJ2-1; 8 nucleotides line up with TRBD2. Germline CDR1 reads LGHDT; CDR2 reads YNNKEL (reference sequence). The CDR3 has 13 amino acids. The V segment lost 0 bases and the J segment 16 bases; nucleotides outside the gene matches: 8. Written as DNA, the CDR3 is TGTGCCAGCAGCCAAGAACCCGGGACTAGGGGTTTCTTC. Protein product: CASSQEPGTRGFF.

At least ten counts were recorded for this clonotype. The genes are TRBV3-1 and TRBJ2-2; 7 positions match TRBD1. Germline CDR1 LGHDT, CDR2 YNNKEL (reference sequence). The CDR3 spans 16 residues. The ends lost 4 bases at V and 2 bases at J; junction bases unmatched: 7. CDR3 residues: CASSPYSGGNTGELFF. CDR3 coding DNA: TGTGCCAGCAGCCCATATTCAGGGGGAAACACCGGGGAGCTGTTTTTT.

This chain connects TRBV5-4 to TRBJ1-4; TRBD1 aligns across 7 bases. Germline trimming cut 4 bases from V and 3 bases from J; bases unmatched to any gene: 6. The CDR3 covers 15 residues. CDR1 and CDR2 (germline): SGHNT, YYREEE (reference sequence). The DNA of the CDR3 is TGTGCCAGCAGCCACGACAGGGCAGCTAATGAAAAACTGTTTTTT. The encoded protein is CASSHDRAANEKLFF.

This clonotype was observed many times. J is TRBJ1-1 and V is TRBV4-3; D is uncertain. The germline gives CDR1 LGHNA, CDR2 YSLEER. The CDR3 contains 14 residues. V lost 0 bases, J lost 4 bases, and 9 bases lay in between. DNA for the CDR3: TGCGCCAGCAGCCAAGAAGGGAGGGCCACTGAAGCTTTCTTT. This encodes CASSQEGRATEAFF.

This rearrangement joins TRBV5-4 to TRBJ2-3, with TRBD1 as a possible D gene (5 bases). V was shortened by 0 bases and J by 3 bases, with 11 bases between the two germline ends. In germline, CDR1 is SGHNT, CDR2 YYREEE (reference sequence). The CDR3 is made up of 15 amino acids. The CDR3 nucleotides read TGTGCCAGCAGCTTGGTTCAGGGCGCAACAGATACGCAGTATTTT. It encodes CASSLVQGATDTQYF. Full variable domain (missing parts from reference TRBV5-4 and TRBJ2-3): ETGVTQSPTHLIKTRGQQVTLRCSSQSGHNTVSWYQQALGQGPQFIFQYYREEENGRGNFPPRFSGLQFPNYSSELNVNALELDDSALYLCASSLVQGATDTQYFGPGTRLTVL.

This clonotype was recorded many times. This chain uses TRBV20-1 with TRBJ1-1; D unresolved. CDR3 length: 14 amino acids. The germline CDR1 and CDR2 sequences are DFQATT and SNEGSKA (reference sequence). V lost 3 bases to trimming and J lost 1 base, with 12 bases between them. Here the CDR3 DNA reads TGCAGTGCTAGGCCCCACCCCTCGAACACTGAAGCTTTCTTT. Its translation is CSARPHPSNTEAFF.

There are many counts of this clonotype. The chain employs TRBV5-1 and TRBJ1-6; D possibly corresponds to TRBD1 (5 bases). The CDR3 has 14 residues. With 5 bases removed from V and 10 bases from J, the gap between germline ends came to 16 bases. CDR1 is SGHRS and CDR2 is YFSETQ in the germline V gene. The CDR3 DNA reads TGCGCCAGCAGATCGACAGATAATCTCTCACCCCTCCACTTT. Its translation is CASRSTDNLSPLHF.